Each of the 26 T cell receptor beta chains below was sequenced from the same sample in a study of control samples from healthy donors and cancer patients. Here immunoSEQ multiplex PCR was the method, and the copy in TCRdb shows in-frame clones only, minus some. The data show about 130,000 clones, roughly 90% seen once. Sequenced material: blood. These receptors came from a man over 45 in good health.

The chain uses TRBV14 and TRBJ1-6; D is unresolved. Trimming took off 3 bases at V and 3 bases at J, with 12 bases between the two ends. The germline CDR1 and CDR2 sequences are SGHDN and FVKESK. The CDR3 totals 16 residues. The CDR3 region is CASSHFSTLYNSPLHF. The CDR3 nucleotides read TGTGCCAGCAGCCATTTCTCTACACTCTATAATTCACCCCTCCACTTT.

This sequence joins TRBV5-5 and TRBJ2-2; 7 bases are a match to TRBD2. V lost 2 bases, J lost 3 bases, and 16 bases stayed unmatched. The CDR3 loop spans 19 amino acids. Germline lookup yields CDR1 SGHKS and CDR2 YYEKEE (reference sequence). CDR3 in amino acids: CASSFLAPRGEGHTGELFF. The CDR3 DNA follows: TGTGCCAGCAGCTTTTTGGCTCCTCGCGGGGAGGGACACACCGGGGAGCTGTTTTTT. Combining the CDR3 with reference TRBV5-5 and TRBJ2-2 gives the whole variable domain DAGVTQSPTHLIKTRGQQVTLRCSPISGHKSVSWYQQVLGQGPQFIFQYYEKEERGRGNFPDRFSARQFPNYSSELNVNALLLGDSALYLCASSFLAPRGEGHTGELFFGEGSRLTVL.

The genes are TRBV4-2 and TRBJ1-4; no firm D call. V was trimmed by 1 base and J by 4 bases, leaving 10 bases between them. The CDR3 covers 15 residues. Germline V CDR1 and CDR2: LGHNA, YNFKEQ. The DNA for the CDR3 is TGTGCCAGCAGCCAAGGGGCAGGAGATAATGAAAAACTGTTTTTT. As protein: CASSQGAGDNEKLFF.

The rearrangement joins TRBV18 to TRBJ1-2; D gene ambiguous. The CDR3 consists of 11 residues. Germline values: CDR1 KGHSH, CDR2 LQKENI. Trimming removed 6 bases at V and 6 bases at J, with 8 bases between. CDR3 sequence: CASSSSDGYTF. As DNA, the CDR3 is TGTGCCAGCTCTTCGTCTGATGGCTACACCTTC. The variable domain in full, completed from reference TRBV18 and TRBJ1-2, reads NAGVMQNPRHLVRRRGQEARLRCSPMKGHSHVYWYRQLPEEGLKFMVYLQKENIIDESGMPKERFSAEFPKEGPSILRIQQVVRGDSAAYFCASSSSDGYTFGSGTRLTVV.

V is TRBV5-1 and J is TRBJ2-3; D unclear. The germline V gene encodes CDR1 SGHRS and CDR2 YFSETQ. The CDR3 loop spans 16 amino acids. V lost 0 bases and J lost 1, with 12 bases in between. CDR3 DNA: TGCGCCAGCAGCTTGGGGCAGCTCGTGGGCACAGATACGCAGTATTTT. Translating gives CASSLGQLVGTDTQYF.

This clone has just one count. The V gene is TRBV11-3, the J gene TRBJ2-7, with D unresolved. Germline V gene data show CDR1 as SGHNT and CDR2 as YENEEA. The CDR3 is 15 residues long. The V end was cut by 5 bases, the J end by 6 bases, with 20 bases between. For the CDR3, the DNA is TGTGCCAGCAGCCCCCTGACGGCAGTATCAACCGAGCAGTACTTC. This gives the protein CASSPLTAVSTEQYF.

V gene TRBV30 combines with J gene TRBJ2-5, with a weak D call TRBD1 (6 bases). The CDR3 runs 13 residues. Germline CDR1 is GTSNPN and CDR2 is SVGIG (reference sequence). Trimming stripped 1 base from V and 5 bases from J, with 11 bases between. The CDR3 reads CAWSDRVGETQYF. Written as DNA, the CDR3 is TGTGCCTGGAGTGACAGGGTTGGCGAGACCCAGTACTTC.

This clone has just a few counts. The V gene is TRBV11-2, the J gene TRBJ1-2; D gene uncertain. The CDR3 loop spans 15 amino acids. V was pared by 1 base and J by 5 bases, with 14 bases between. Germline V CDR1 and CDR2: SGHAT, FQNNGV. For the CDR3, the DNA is TGTGCCAGCAGCTTAGTGGTAGCCTGGCGATATGGCTACACCTTC. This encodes CASSLVVAWRYGYTF.

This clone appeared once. In nucleotides, the CDR3 is TGCGCCAGCAGCTTGGCGAAACAGGGTGGGAGCAATCAGCCCCAGCATTTT. It is translated as CASSLAKQGGSNQPQHF. V gene TRBV5-1 combines with J gene TRBJ1-5; a possible D gene is TRBD1 (6 bases). This CDR3 comprises 17 residues. V lost 0 bases and J lost 1, with 14 bases in between. The V gene's germline CDR1 is SGHRS and CDR2 YFSETQ.

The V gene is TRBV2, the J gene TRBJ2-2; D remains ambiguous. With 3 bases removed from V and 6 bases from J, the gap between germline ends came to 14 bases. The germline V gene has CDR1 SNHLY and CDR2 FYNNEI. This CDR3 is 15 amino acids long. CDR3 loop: CASSDGSVAPGELFF. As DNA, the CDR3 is TGTGCCAGCAGTGATGGGTCGGTAGCCCCCGGGGAGCTGTTTTTT.

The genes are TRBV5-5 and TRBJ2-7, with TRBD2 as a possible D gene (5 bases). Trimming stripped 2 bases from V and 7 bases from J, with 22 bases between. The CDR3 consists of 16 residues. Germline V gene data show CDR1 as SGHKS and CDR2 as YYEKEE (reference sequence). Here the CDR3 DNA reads TGTGCCAGCAGCTTCCTCAGGCCCGAAAACCCGGGGGAGCAGTACTTC. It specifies CASSFLRPENPGEQYF.

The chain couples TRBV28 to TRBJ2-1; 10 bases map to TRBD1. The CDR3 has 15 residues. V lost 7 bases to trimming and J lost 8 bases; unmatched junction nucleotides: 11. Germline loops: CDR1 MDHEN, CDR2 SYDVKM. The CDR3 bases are TGTGCCAGCACTATCCCGGGACAGGGGTTTCATGAGCAGTTCTTC. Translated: CASTIPGQGFHEQFF.

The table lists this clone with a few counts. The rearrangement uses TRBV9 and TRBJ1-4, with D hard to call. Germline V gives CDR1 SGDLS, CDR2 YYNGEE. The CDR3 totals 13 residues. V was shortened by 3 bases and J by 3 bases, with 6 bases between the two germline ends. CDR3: CASSGPANEKLFF. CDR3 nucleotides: TGTGCCAGCAGCGGGCCAGCTAATGAAAAACTGTTTTTT.

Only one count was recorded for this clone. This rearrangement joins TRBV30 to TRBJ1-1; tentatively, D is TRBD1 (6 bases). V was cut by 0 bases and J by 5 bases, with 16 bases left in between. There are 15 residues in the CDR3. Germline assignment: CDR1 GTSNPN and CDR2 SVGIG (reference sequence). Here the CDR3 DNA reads TGTGCCTGGAGTGTACGGGGGGGGCGCTGGACTGAAGCTTTCTTT. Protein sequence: CAWSVRGGRWTEAFF.

The CDR3 loop is CASSVGGGTETQYF. In nucleotides, the CDR3 is TGTGCCAGCAGCGTAGGTGGGGGGACAGAGACCCAGTACTTC. The rearrangement joins TRBV9 to TRBJ2-5; tentatively, D is TRBD2 (6 bases). The V gene's germline CDR1 is SGDLS and CDR2 YYNGEE. This CDR3 contains 14 residues. Trimming pared 0 bases from V and 4 bases from J, leaving 10 bases between.

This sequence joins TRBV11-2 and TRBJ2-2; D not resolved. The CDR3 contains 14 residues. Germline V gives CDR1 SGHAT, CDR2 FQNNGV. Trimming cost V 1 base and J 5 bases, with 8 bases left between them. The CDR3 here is CASSLGAGTGELFF. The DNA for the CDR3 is TGTGCCAGCAGCTTAGGGGCAGGAACCGGGGAGCTGTTTTTT.

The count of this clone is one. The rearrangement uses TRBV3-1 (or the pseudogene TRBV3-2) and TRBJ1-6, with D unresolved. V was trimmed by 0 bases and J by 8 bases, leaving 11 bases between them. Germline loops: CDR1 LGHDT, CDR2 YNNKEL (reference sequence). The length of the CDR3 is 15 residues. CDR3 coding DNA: TGTGCCAGCAGCCAAGAATATGATCCGGATTCACCCCTCCACTTT. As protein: CASSQEYDPDSPLHF.

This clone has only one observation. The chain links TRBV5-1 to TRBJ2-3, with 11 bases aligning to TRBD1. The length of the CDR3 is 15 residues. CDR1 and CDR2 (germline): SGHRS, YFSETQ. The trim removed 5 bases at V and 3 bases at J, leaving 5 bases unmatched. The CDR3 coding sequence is TGCGCCAGCAGGCCCGGGACAGGGGGAACAGATACGCAGTATTTT. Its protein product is CASRPGTGGTDTQYF. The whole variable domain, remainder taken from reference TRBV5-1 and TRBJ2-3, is KAGVTQTPRYLIKTRGQQVTLSCSPISGHRSVSWYQQTPGQGLQFLFEYFSETQRNKGNFPGRFSGRQFSNSRSEMNVSTLELGDSALYLCASRPGTGGTDTQYFGPGTRLTVL.

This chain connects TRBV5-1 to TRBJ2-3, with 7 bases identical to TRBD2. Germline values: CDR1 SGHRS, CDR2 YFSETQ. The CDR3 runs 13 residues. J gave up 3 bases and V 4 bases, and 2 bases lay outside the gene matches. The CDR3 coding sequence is TGCGCCAGCAGCCGGACTAGAACAGATACGCAGTATTTT. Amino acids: CASSRTRTDTQYF.

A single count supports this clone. The CDR3, as DNA: TGCGCCAGCAGCCACGCCTCCGGGACAGGGGGCAGGTACGAGCAGTACTTC. This encodes CASSHASGTGGRYEQYF. The chain combines TRBV4-1 with TRBJ2-7; 12 bases line up with TRBD1. Trimming cost V 3 bases and J 4 bases; bases outside gene matches: 10. The CDR3 has 17 residues. Germline V gene lookup returns CDR1 MGHRA and CDR2 YSYEKL.

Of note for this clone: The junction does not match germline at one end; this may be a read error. The CDR3 DNA is TGTGCCAGCAGTGATGTCTCCACTTGGCCCTACGAACAGTACTTC. Protein sequence: CASSDVSTWPYEQYF. The chain links TRBV2 to TRBJ2-7; no definite D call. The germline gives CDR1 SNHLY, CDR2 FYNNEI. The CDR3 is made up of 15 amino acids.

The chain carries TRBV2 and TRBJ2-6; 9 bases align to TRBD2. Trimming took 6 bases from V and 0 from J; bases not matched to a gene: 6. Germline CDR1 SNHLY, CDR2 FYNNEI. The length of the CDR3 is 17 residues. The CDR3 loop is CASSPSGDLSGANVLTF. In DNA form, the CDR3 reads TGTGCCAGCAGCCCTAGCGGGGACCTCTCTGGGGCCAACGTCCTGACTTTC.

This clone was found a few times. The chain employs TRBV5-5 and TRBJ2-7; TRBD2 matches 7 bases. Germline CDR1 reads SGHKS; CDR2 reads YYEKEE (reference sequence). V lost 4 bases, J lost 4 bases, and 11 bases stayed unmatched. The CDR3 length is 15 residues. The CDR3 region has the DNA TGTGCCAGCAGCCTTACTCTTCGGGGGGAGTACGAGCAGTACTTC. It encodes CASSLTLRGEYEQYF. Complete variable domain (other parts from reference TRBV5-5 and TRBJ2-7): DAGVTQSPTHLIKTRGQQVTLRCSPISGHKSVSWYQQVLGQGPQFIFQYYEKEERGRGNFPDRFSARQFPNYSSELNVNALLLGDSALYLCASSLTLRGEYEQYFGPGTRLTVT.

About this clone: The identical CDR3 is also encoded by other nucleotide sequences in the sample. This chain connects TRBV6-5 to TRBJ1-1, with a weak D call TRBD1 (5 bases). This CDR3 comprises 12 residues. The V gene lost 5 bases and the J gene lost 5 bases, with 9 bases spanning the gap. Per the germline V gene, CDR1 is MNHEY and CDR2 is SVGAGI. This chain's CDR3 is CASSRGYTEAFF. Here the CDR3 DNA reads TGTGCCAGCAGTAGGGGATATACTGAAGCTTTCTTT.

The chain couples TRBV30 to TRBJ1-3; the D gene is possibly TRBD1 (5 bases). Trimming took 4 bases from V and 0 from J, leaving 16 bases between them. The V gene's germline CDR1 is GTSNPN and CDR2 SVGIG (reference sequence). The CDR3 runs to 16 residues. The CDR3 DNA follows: TGTGCCTGGACTCGGGGCACCGGGGTCTCTGGAAACACCATATATTTT. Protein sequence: CAWTRGTGVSGNTIYF.

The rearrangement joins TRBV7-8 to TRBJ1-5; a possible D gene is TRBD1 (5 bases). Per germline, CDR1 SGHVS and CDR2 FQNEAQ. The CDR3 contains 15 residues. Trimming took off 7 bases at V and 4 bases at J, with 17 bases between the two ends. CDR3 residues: CASTPERGGNQPQHF. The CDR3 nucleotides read TGTGCCAGCACCCCGGAAAGGGGAGGTAATCAGCCCCAGCATTTT.